The entry below gives a single T cell receptor beta chain sequence along with its context. Its antigen is currently not known. It has no much larger one-base neighbor in the sample; base qualities were not kept. The goal of deep resolution MiSeq sequencing was a depth between 1 in 1 million and 1 in 200,000 T cells, and coverage averaged 10x per clonotype. The immunoSEQ hsTCRB Kit was used to generate the TCR beta libraries. Regarding the original processing steps: The data were analyzed with ImmunoSEQ Analyzer and ImmunoSEQ Data Assistant, and V, D and J gene assignments followed IMGT definitions. Clonality, which ranges from 0 to 1, was calculated as one minus the normalized Shannon entropy of productive rearrangement frequencies. Only overrepresented clonotypes making up at least 0.05% of each patient's repertoire were included in the public clonotype analysis. Repertoires from about a dozen age-matched healthy donors in immuneACCESS were used as clonality controls. Drawn from immuneACCESS, this table holds only the in-frame rearrangements with V and J called that TCRdb kept. Clones are partly lost; checked studies trace under half to an unresolved V gene and leave the rest unexplained. D and trimming come from the DNA, and the V and J calls and clone size come from that table. The sample contains some 200,000 clones, about two thirds of them found a single time. Together, the top ten hold over 10% of the sample.

This entry belongs to a study of cytotoxic CD8 clonotypes in ibrutinib-treated CLL (dated by TCRdb to the early 2020s). Background on the whole study: The cohort had ten to twelve relapsed/refractory and more than 14 treatment-naive patients; some 17 were IGHV unmutated. Partial responses were observed in about 25 patients and complete responses in 2; after a median follow-up of around 68 months, remission was maintained in approximately 14 patients and progression was observed in approximately 12. Samples at response were collected after a median of about 12 months of treatment, with a range of roughly 6 to 40 months. On average, each sample had a few hundred thousand productive templates and 94,082 productive rearrangements. Of the approximately 90 participants in the trial, 20 to 30 had longitudinal samples available. Cryopreserved peripheral blood mononuclear cells were obtained prior to treatment, at the time of response, and at either disease progression or sustained remission. Every remission and progressive disease sample was obtained while ibrutinib was still being received by the patients.

The time point tag for this specimen amounts to: approximately 25 months on ibrutinib. For TCR beta library preparation, roughly 1.8 micrograms of genomic DNA was extracted from cryopreserved PBMCs. Longitudinal blood samples from CLL patients on ibrutinib monotherapy were analyzed using high-throughput TCR beta sequencing. The patients were enrolled in a single-center, open-label phase 2 trial of ibrutinib monotherapy. What the work shows at the level of the full study, not this receptor alone: Public clonotypes were rare and either shrank or stayed stable during treatment, and the rise in clonality at ibrutinib response reflected expansion of private clonotypes. Sampling times were not matched between patients in sustained remission and patients whose disease was progressing, and lymph node repertoires were not examined. Baseline clonality exceeded that of age-matched healthy donors and correlated strongly with circulating CD8+ T-cell counts. An increase in clonality was observed at ibrutinib response, with clonality remaining stable during sustained remission and falling back toward baseline at progression.

The cysteine opens and the phenylalanine closes a CDR3 of 14 amino acids. The entry retains the CDR3 DNA only, 42 bases that are in frame from base 1. V is reduced by 4 bases and J by 8 bases, leaving a spacing of 17 bases between them. CDR1 and CDR2 are drawn from the germline V gene (reference sequence): GTSNPN, SVGIG. The receptor was isolated from a human donor with chronic lymphocytic leukemia. The chain is assembled from TRBV30 and TRBJ1-4; possibly the D gene is TRBD1, per 5 matching bases. The material sequenced was PBMCs, taken after 24 months of ibrutinib treatment. The CDR3 here reads CAWNSIGDEEKLFF. The DNA sequence reads TGTGCCTGGAATTCAATAGGGGATGAGGAAAAACTGTTTTTT.